The entry that follows covers one T cell receptor (beta chain) sequence. TCRdb keeps only in-frame clones here, not all; method: immunoSEQ multiplex PCR. The profile shows 70,000 or so clones, around 89% of them singletons. The data are from a study of OX40 agonist ivuxolimab in advanced cancers. Study-level background: Recorded diagnoses for dose-escalation patients were hepatocellular carcinoma, melanoma, renal cell or head and neck cancer.

The germline V and J ends were trimmed by 0 bases and 8 bases, with 13 bases remaining between them. This CDR3 region has 15 residues. CDR1 is SEHNR and CDR2 is FQNEAQ in the germline V gene (reference sequence). This chain uses TRBV7-9 with TRBJ1-4, with D possibly being TRBD1 (5 bases). The source material was CD4+ or CD8+ T cells sorted from blood, sampled in a trial of the OX40 agonist ivuxolimab. This TCR was sampled from an adult with an advanced solid tumor such as melanoma, head and neck, liver or kidney cancer. CDR3 nucleotide sequence: TGTGCCAGCAGCTTAGCAGGGACCCGAGGGGAAAAACTGTTTTTT. Its protein product is CASSLAGTRGEKLFF.